The 27 T cell receptor beta chains below come from one sample, sequenced in a study of T-cell memory formation after mild COVID-19. One entry per CDR3 protein, called by TCRdb with MiXCR from the 5' RACE reads. Of roughly 250,000 distinct CDR3 sequences in the sample, over 15% were seen once. Sequences were obtained from PBMCs or a T cell subset sorted from them (not recorded which). These receptors all come from a man aged 18-30 years who had mild COVID-19 (a few samples of this study predate the infection). Cell type and time point are not known.

The J gene is TRBJ2-1, the V gene TRBV2; 10 bases agree with TRBD1. The J segment lost 8 bases and the V segment lost 6 bases, leaving 10 bases of the junction unmatched. The CDR3 length is 15 residues. The germline V gene encodes CDR1 SNHLY and CDR2 FYNNEI. The CDR3 region is CASSQDRGRGDEQFF. The CDR3 bases are TGTGCCAGCAGCCAAGACAGGGGGCGCGGGGATGAGCAGTTCTTC. The whole variable domain, remainder taken from reference TRBV2 and TRBJ2-1, is EPEVTQTPSHQVTQMGQEVILRCVPISNHLYFYWYRQILGQKVEFLVSFYNNEISEKSEIFDDQFSVERPDGSNFTLKIRSTKLEDSAMYFCASSQDRGRGDEQFFGPGTRLTVL.

The chain joins TRBV7-6 to TRBJ2-1; 12 positions match TRBD2. Trimming took 5 bases from V and 9 from J; bases not matched to a gene: 8. The length of the CDR3 is 15 residues. CDR1 SGHVS and CDR2 FNYEAQ come from the germline V gene. The CDR3 loop is CASSQLAGGRPEQFF. CDR3 coding DNA: TGTGCCAGCAGCCAGCTAGCGGGGGGGCGTCCTGAGCAGTTCTTC.

This clonotype has at least ten counts. The chain links TRBV6-1 to TRBJ2-3, with D possibly being TRBD2 (6 bases). CDR3 size: 16 residues. The ends were cut back, 10 bases at V and 2 bases at J, with 22 bases in the middle. Per the germline V gene, CDR1 is MNHNS and CDR2 is SASEGT. The CDR3 reads CATAIRDSWATDTQYF. In DNA form, the CDR3 reads TGTGCCACCGCTATCCGGGACTCCTGGGCCACAGATACGCAGTATTTT.

Relative to its sample, this clonotype is medium-sized (0.01 to 0.1%). This chain links TRBV29-1 with TRBJ1-3; no reliable D call. The V gene lost 2 bases and the J gene lost 0 bases, with 5 bases spanning the gap. The CDR3 loop spans 13 amino acids. The germline V gene encodes CDR1 SQVTM and CDR2 ANQGSEA. CDR3 region: CSVEPGSGNTIYF. CDR3 bases: TGCAGCGTTGAACCAGGCTCTGGAAACACCATATATTTT.

This clonotype was seen a few times. The chain has TRBV7-9 and TRBJ2-1; unclear D gene. Germline loops: CDR1 SEHNR, CDR2 FQNEAQ (reference sequence). The ends were cut back, 1 base at V and 10 bases at J, with 5 bases in the middle. The CDR3 extends over 11 amino acids. CDR3 sequence: CASSLDREQFF. The CDR3, as DNA: TGTGCCAGCAGCTTAGACAGAGAGCAGTTCTTC. Using reference TRBV7-9 and TRBJ2-1 for the parts outside the CDR3, the full variable domain is DTGVSQNPRHKITKRGQNVTFRCDPISEHNRLYWYRQTLGQGPEFLTYFQNEAQLEKSRLLSDRFSAERPKGSFSTLEIQRTEQGDSAMYLCASSLDREQFFGPGTRLTVL.

Only a few counts were recorded for this clonotype. The chain is built from TRBV29-1 and TRBJ2-1; either TRBD1 or TRBD2 may supply D (6 bases each). V lost 3 bases and J 2 bases, leaving 14 bases between the germline ends. The CDR3 is 15 residues long. The germline V gene encodes CDR1 SQVTM and CDR2 ANQGSEA. CDR3 nucleotides: TGCAGCGTTGAGGGGGCCGGGGGCCCCTACAATGAGCAGTTCTTC. Its translation is CSVEGAGGPYNEQFF.

This clonotype has just a few counts. V gene TRBV7-9 combines with J gene TRBJ1-3; no reliable D call. The V and J ends lost 2 bases and 0 bases respectively, with 14 bases between them. Looked up from germline, CDR1 is SEHNR and CDR2 is FQNEAQ (reference sequence). The CDR3 loop spans 17 amino acids. CDR3 in amino acids: CASSLQYGSGSGNTIYF. For the CDR3, the DNA is TGTGCCAGCAGCTTACAATATGGCAGCGGCTCTGGAAACACCATATATTTT.

This clonotype has a handful of counts. The chain combines TRBV10-1 with TRBJ2-7, with a possible D match to TRBD1 (6 bases). Germline lookup yields CDR1 WNHNN and CDR2 SYGVQD (reference sequence). V lost 3 bases and J lost 2, with 14 bases in between. The CDR3 has 15 amino acids. Written as DNA, the CDR3 is TGCGCCAGCAGTGAAGGACAGAACTTACCCTACGAGCAGTACGTC. This translates into CASSEGQNLPYEQYV.

This clonotype was seen ten or more times. The junction does not match germline at one end; this may be a read error. The rearrangement uses TRBV7-7 and TRBJ2-1, with D possibly matching TRBD2 (5 bases). This CDR3 comprises 15 residues. Per germline, CDR1 SSHAT and CDR2 FNYEAQ (reference sequence). The CDR3 DNA is TGTGCTAGCAGCTTAGGGAGTAGATCCTACAATGAGCAGTTCTTC. Its protein product is CASSLGSRSYNEQFF. Looking up the rest from reference TRBV7-7 and TRBJ2-1 gives the full variable domain: GAGVSQSPRYKVTKRGQDVTLRCDPISSHATLYWYQQALGQGPEFLTYFNYEAQPDKSGLPSDRFSAERPEGSISTLTIQRTEQRDSAMYRCASSLGSRSYNEQFFGPGTRLTVL.

The chain recombines TRBV19 with TRBJ2-2; D possibly uses TRBD1 or TRBD2 (5 bases each). Trimming took off 3 bases at V and 6 bases at J, with 17 bases between the two ends. The CDR3 is 16 amino acids. Germline V CDR1 and CDR2: LNHDA, SQIVND (reference sequence). The CDR3 region has the DNA TGTGCCAGTAGTATCCGGGGCAGGAGCGCCCCCGGGGAGCTGTTTTTT. Protein: CASSIRGRSAPGELFF.

In its sample, this clonotype was seen a few times. The chain uses TRBV27 and TRBJ2-7, with 12 bases that match TRBD2. Looked up from germline, CDR1 is MNHEY and CDR2 is SMNVEV (reference sequence). The CDR3 is 16 residues long. Trimming took 1 base from V and 3 from J; bases not matched to a gene: 4. The CDR3 nucleotides are TGTGCCAGCAGTTTATTAACTAGCGGGGGGAACTACGAGCAGTACTTC. Amino acids: CASSLLTSGGNYEQYF.

The rearrangement uses TRBV7-9 and TRBJ1-1; TRBD1 might be the D (5 bases). V lost 4 bases and J 4 bases, leaving 13 bases between the germline ends. CDR3 size: 14 residues. Germline lookup yields CDR1 SEHNR and CDR2 FQNEAQ (reference sequence). The CDR3: CASSSRALGTEAFF. CDR3 in DNA: TGTGCCAGCAGCTCCAGGGCCCTGGGCACTGAAGCTTTCTTT.

In its sample, this clonotype was seen a few times. J is TRBJ1-1 and V is TRBV5-1; maybe TRBD1 (6 bases). Germline CDR1 and CDR2: SGHRS and YFSETQ. The CDR3 sequence is 16 residues long. Trimming cost V 4 bases and J 0 bases, with 16 bases left between them. This CDR3 reads CASSPGWTDMNTEAFF. CDR3 DNA sequence: TGCGCCAGCAGCCCGGGATGGACAGACATGAACACTGAAGCTTTCTTT.

The genes are TRBV15 and TRBJ2-3, with D perhaps TRBD1 (5 bases). With 5 bases removed from V and 5 bases from J, the gap between germline ends came to 14 bases. CDR1 and CDR2 (germline): LNHNV, YYDKDF (reference sequence). The CDR3 sequence is 14 residues long. CDR3 bases: TGTGCCACCAGCGTACAGGTCGCCGGAGATACGCAGTATTTT. It is translated as CATSVQVAGDTQYF. The whole variable domain, filled in from reference TRBV15 and TRBJ2-3, reads DAMVIQNPRYQVTQFGKPVTLSCSQTLNHNVMYWYQQKSSQAPKLLFHYYDKDFNNEADTPDNFQSRRPNTSFCFLDIRSPGLGDTAMYLCATSVQVAGDTQYFGPGTRLTVL.

This chain joins TRBV6-6 and TRBJ2-5; 7 nucleotides agree with TRBD1. Losses at the gene ends were 2 bases for V and 5 bases for J; bases not matched to a gene: 14. The CDR3 runs to 17 residues. From germline, CDR1 is MNHNY and CDR2 SVGAGI (reference sequence). CDR3 protein: CASSYPHPGQNGETQYF. In nucleotides, the CDR3 is TGTGCCAGCAGTTACCCGCACCCGGGACAGAACGGGGAGACCCAGTACTTC.

The gene calls are TRBV5-1 and TRBJ1-3; 9 bases map to TRBD1. Germline V gene data show CDR1 as SGHRS and CDR2 as YFSETQ. The CDR3 has 14 residues. The J segment lost 8 bases and the V segment lost 4 bases, leaving 7 bases of the junction unmatched. CDR3 amino acids: CASSLTQGADTIYF. The CDR3 DNA reads as TGCGCCAGCAGCCTCACACAGGGGGCGGACACCATATATTTT. Together with reference TRBV5-1 and TRBJ1-3, the CDR3 gives the full variable domain: KAGVTQTPRYLIKTRGQQVTLSCSPISGHRSVSWYQQTPGQGLQFLFEYFSETQRNKGNFPGRFSGRQFSNSRSEMNVSTLELGDSALYLCASSLTQGADTIYFGEGSWLTVV.

In this sample, this clonotype turned up a few times. The CDR3 DNA sequence: TGTGCCAGCAGTTACGGGGGGGGGAACACCGGGGAGCTGTTTTTT. The encoded protein is CASSYGGGNTGELFF. The chain uses TRBV6-5 and TRBJ2-2; 7 bases agree with TRBD2. CDR1 is MNHEY and CDR2 is SVGAGI in the germline V gene. The trim removed 2 bases at V and 1 base at J, leaving 1 base unmatched. This CDR3 has 15 residues.

The chain couples TRBV10-1 to TRBJ2-3; D may be TRBD2 (5 bases). CDR1 and CDR2 from the germline V gene are WNHNN and SYGVQD (reference sequence). This CDR3 contains 13 residues. Trimming pared 0 bases from V and 8 bases from J, leaving 9 bases between. CDR3 residues: CASSESGRLTQYF. CDR3 nucleotides: TGCGCCAGCAGTGAGTCGGGGAGACTTACGCAGTATTTT.

DNA of the CDR3: TGCGCCAGCAGCCAAGACGCAGTTACCTACGAGCAGTACTTC. Its protein product is CASSQDAVTYEQYF. The V call is TRBV4-3, the J call TRBJ2-7; no reliable D call. V lost 0 bases, J lost 2 bases, and 8 bases lay in between. This CDR3 region has 14 residues. Germline V lookup: CDR1 LGHNA, CDR2 YSLEER.

The V and J genes are TRBV7-9 and TRBJ1-1; a possible D gene is TRBD1 (5 bases). Germline CDR1 is SEHNR and CDR2 is FQNEAQ (reference sequence). The length of the CDR3 is 12 residues. The V and J ends lost 6 bases and 6 bases respectively, with 11 bases between them. CDR3 sequence reads: CASRIGVAEAFF. CDR3 coding DNA: TGTGCCAGCAGGATAGGGGTTGCTGAAGCTTTCTTT.

The chain links TRBV20-1 to TRBJ2-5; TRBD2 might be the D (6 bases). Between the trimmed V and J ends, which lost 7 bases and 4 bases, there was a span of 10 bases. The germline gives CDR1 DFQATT, CDR2 SNEGSKA (reference sequence). The CDR3 is made up of 11 amino acids. The CDR3 sequence: CSDEEGETQYF. The CDR3 DNA reads TGCAGTGATGAGGAGGGAGAGACCCAGTACTTC.

In its sample, this clonotype was seen many times. This chain joins TRBV12-3 or TRBV12-4 and TRBJ1-1; no clear D. This CDR3 contains 12 residues. V lost 3 bases, J lost 5 bases, and 7 bases lay in between. The CDR3 region is CASSFGETEAFF. The CDR3 nucleotides are TGTGCCAGCAGTTTCGGGGAGACTGAAGCTTTCTTT.

This clonotype was detected a few times. J is TRBJ2-1 and V is TRBV12-3 or TRBV12-4; 7 bases are shared with TRBD1. This CDR3 is built from 15 residues. V lost 2 bases, J lost 4 bases, and 5 bases stayed unmatched. The CDR3 sequence: CASSLRQGVYNEQFF. DNA of the CDR3: TGTGCCAGCAGTTTACGGCAGGGGGTGTACAATGAGCAGTTCTTC.

This clonotype has more than one count but fewer than ten. The chain employs TRBV29-1 and TRBJ2-3; a possible D gene is TRBD1 (6 bases). Germline V gene sequence: CDR1 SQVTM, CDR2 ANQGSEA. The CDR3 has 13 residues. V lost 6 bases and J lost 4, with 14 bases in between. CDR3 loop: CSVGEQGSDTQYF. CDR3 DNA: TGCAGCGTGGGGGAACAGGGATCAGATACGCAGTATTTT.

The CDR3 nucleotides read TGTGCCAGCAGTTTCAGACAGAATTCACCCCTCCACTTT. It encodes CASSFRQNSPLHF. The chain carries TRBV12-3 or TRBV12-4 and TRBJ1-6, with D possibly matching TRBD1 (5 bases). Trimming stripped 3 bases from V and 7 bases from J, with 7 bases between. The CDR3 loop spans 13 amino acids.

The chain carries TRBV20-1 and TRBJ1-1, with D uncertain. Germline CDR1 and CDR2: DFQATT and SNEGSKA (reference sequence). V lost 6 bases, J lost 0 bases, and 14 bases lay in between. This CDR3 contains 14 residues. The CDR3 bases are TGCAGTGCCGCCCCGCGGGTCGTGAACACTGAAGCTTTCTTT. Its protein product is CSAAPRVVNTEAFF.

There are a few counts of this clonotype. The chain employs TRBV20-1 and TRBJ1-1; the match to TRBD1 covers 9 bases. Germline CDR1 and CDR2: DFQATT and SNEGSKA (reference sequence). The V gene end was trimmed by 1 base and the J gene end by 4 bases; junction bases not matched to a gene: 7. The CDR3 consists of 15 residues. CDR3 in DNA: TGCAGTGCTAGAGGAAGACAGGGGGTTTTCACTGAAGCTTTCTTT. It translates to CSARGRQGVFTEAFF.